One and the same sample provided the 20 T cell receptor beta chains below, sequenced in a study of blood T cells in healthy people across ages. The authors ran a second PCR of 7 to 11 cycles using a sample-barcoded 5' primer and a J-beta primer mix. TCRdb re-called the 5' RACE reads through MiXCR, storing one row per CDR3 protein. Seen here are hundreds of thousands of distinct CDR3 sequences, approximately 52% observed once, and the top ten hold less than 15%. The sample consisted of blood. The receptors stem from a woman older than 75 in good health.

This clonotype was seen many times. The gene calls are TRBV12-3 or TRBV12-4 and TRBJ1-5, with unresolved D. V was cut by 4 bases and J by 0 bases, with 4 bases left in between. The CDR3 runs 13 residues. The CDR3 is CASSSLSNQPQHF. CDR3 DNA: TGTGCCAGCAGTTCCCTTAGCAATCAGCCCCAGCATTTT.

Notes on this clonotype: This sequence may be a read error, since a much larger clone differs from it by one base. This rearrangement joins TRBV10-3 to TRBJ1-6, with 9 bases matching TRBD1. The CDR3 runs 16 residues. J lost 3 bases, V lost 4 bases, and 4 bases had no gene match. Germline V gives CDR1 ENHRY, CDR2 SYGVKD. CDR3 nucleotides: TGTGCCATCAGTGGGGGACAGGGATTCTATAATTCACCCCTCCACTTT. This gives the protein CAISGGQGFYNSPLHF.

This clonotype occurred a few times. The rearrangement uses TRBV20-1 and TRBJ2-4, with TRBD1 matching over 11 bases. The end of the DNA fits TRBJ2-7 better, so the J call may be wrong. CDR3 length: 13 residues. CDR1 DFQATT and CDR2 SNEGSKA come from the germline V gene (reference sequence). The CDR3: CSAGTGGSYEQYF. CDR3 sequence (DNA): TGCAGTGCCGGGACAGGGGGTAGTTACGAGCAGTACTTC.

V and J are TRBV7-8 and TRBJ1-6, with 8 bases lining up with TRBD1. The CDR3 loop spans 18 amino acids. J gave up 0 bases and V 5 bases, and 9 bases lay outside the gene matches. Germline lookup yields CDR1 SGHVS and CDR2 FQNEAQ. For the CDR3, the DNA is TGTGCCAGCAGCCCGAAGGGACAGGCGAGCTCCTATAATTCACCCCTCCACTTT. It yields the protein CASSPKGQASSYNSPLHF.

This chain joins TRBV10-3 and TRBJ1-5; unclear D gene. Deletions cut 0 bases from V and 7 bases from J, with 7 bases between. Germline CDR1 and CDR2: ENHRY and SYGVKD. The CDR3 loop spans 13 amino acids. CDR3 bases: TGTGCCATCAGTGAGTCTATGGAACAGCCCCAGCATTTT. As protein: CAISESMEQPQHF.

This clonotype was seen more than once but under ten times. The gene calls are TRBV20-1 and TRBJ2-5; D gene ambiguous. The V and J ends lost 0 bases and 5 bases respectively, with 22 bases between them. Germline V gene data show CDR1 as DFQATT and CDR2 as SNEGSKA (reference sequence). The CDR3 runs 17 residues. The CDR3 DNA is TGCAGTGCTAGAGATCCCACCGTCCACATAGGGCCGGAGACCCAGTACTTC. Encoded protein: CSARDPTVHIGPETQYF.

This clonotype was recorded a few times. A much more abundant neighbour one base away suggests this may be a read error. This chain connects TRBV3-1 to TRBJ2-7; the match to TRBD2 covers 8 bases. CDR3 size: 14 residues. Germline CDR1 reads LGHDT; CDR2 reads YNNKEL (reference sequence). The DNA for the CDR3 is TGTGCCAGCGGCCAATGGACTAGCACTTACGAGCAGTACTTC. Protein sequence: CASGQWTSTYEQYF.

The chain is built from TRBV5-1 and TRBJ2-3, with D perhaps matching TRBD1 (5 bases). V was shortened by 2 bases and J by 5 bases, with 9 bases between the two germline ends. CDR3 length: 13 amino acids. The germline V gene has CDR1 SGHRS and CDR2 YFSETQ. CDR3 in amino acids: CASSLQQGDTQYF. Written as DNA, the CDR3 is TGCGCCAGCAGCTTACAGCAGGGAGATACGCAGTATTTT.

The V and J genes are TRBV28 and TRBJ1-2; 7 nucleotides match TRBD1. The CDR3 consists of 14 residues. V was clipped by 3 bases and J by 5 bases; unmatched bases: 6. The germline CDR1 and CDR2 sequences are MDHEN and SYDVKM. Here the CDR3 DNA reads TGTGCCAGCAGTTTCGAAGGGGGCGATTATGGCTACACCTTC. Protein: CASSFEGGDYGYTF.

The V gene is TRBV20-1, the J gene TRBJ2-7, with D maybe TRBD1 (5 bases). Germline V lookup: CDR1 DFQATT, CDR2 SNEGSKA (reference sequence). There are 14 residues in the CDR3. Deletions cut 6 bases from V and 2 bases from J, with 17 bases between. The CDR3 region is CSAHPTAFPYEQYF. The CDR3 DNA is TGCAGTGCCCACCCGACAGCGTTCCCCTACGAGCAGTACTTC.

The rearrangement uses TRBV4-1 and TRBJ1-4; 7 bases are shared with TRBD1. The V segment lost 6 bases and the J segment 7 bases; nucleotides outside the gene matches: 8. The CDR3 extends over 14 amino acids. Germline CDR1 is MGHRA and CDR2 is YSYEKL. The CDR3 nucleotides read TGCGCCAGCAGAGCTACAGGGGTAGGTGAAAAACTGTTTTTT. Translated: CASRATGVGEKLFF.

The chain links TRBV12-3 or TRBV12-4 to TRBJ1-5; perhaps TRBD1 as D (6 bases). V lost 2 bases and J lost 0, with 17 bases in between. This CDR3 is built from 18 residues. The CDR3 DNA reads as TGTGCCAGCAGTTTAATGGGGGGGCGCCGCTATAGCAATCAGCCCCAGCATTTT. This codes for CASSLMGGRRYSNQPQHF.

Worth noting for this clonotype: A read error may explain this, as a much larger clone is one base away. The V gene is TRBV6-5, the J gene TRBJ2-7; D is perhaps TRBD1 (5 bases). This CDR3 contains 13 residues. The germline V and J ends were trimmed by 2 bases and 2 bases, with 7 bases remaining between them. The germline gives CDR1 MNHEY, CDR2 SVGAGI. The CDR3 DNA reads TGTGCCAGCAGTTACCGCAGGGCCTACGAGCAGTACTTC. Its translation is CASSYRRAYEQYF.

As to this clonotype: At one boundary the junction diverges from the germline segment, which might be a read error. This rearrangement joins TRBV20-1 to TRBJ2-1; D is ambiguous. The CDR3 has 15 residues. CDR1 and CDR2 (germline): DFQATT, SNEGSKA (reference sequence). The DNA for the CDR3 is TGCTGTGCTAGAGAGGCGGAAAGCTCCTACAATGAGCAGTTCTTC. Protein product: CCAREAESSYNEQFF.

The CDR3 sequence is CASSQDERIGEQFF. As DNA, the CDR3 is TGCGCCAGCAGCCAAGATGAAAGGATTGGGGAGCAGTTCTTC. The chain has TRBV4-1 and TRBJ2-1; D gene uncertain. Germline values: CDR1 MGHRA, CDR2 YSYEKL. V lost 0 bases, J lost 10 bases, and 13 bases lay in between. This CDR3 has 14 amino acids.

The chain carries TRBV6-2 or TRBV6-3 and TRBJ2-1; D may be TRBD1 or TRBD2 (5 bases each). This CDR3 spans 14 amino acids. Germline CDR1 is MNHEY and CDR2 is SVGEGT. V was trimmed by 2 bases and J by 9 bases, leaving 14 bases between them. The CDR3 region is CASSYTGLGLEQFF. CDR3 bases: TGTGCCAGCAGTTACACAGGACTCGGGCTTGAGCAGTTCTTC.

This clonotype was found many times. The gene calls are TRBV7-3 and TRBJ2-4; possibly TRBD1 for D (5 bases). V was cut by 1 base and J by 0 bases, with 19 bases left in between. Germline CDR1 SGHTA, CDR2 FQGTGA. This CDR3 is built from 19 residues. Here the CDR3 DNA reads TGTGCCAGCAGCTTAAATATGGGGCAGCCTTGGATAGCCAAAAACATTCAGTACTTC. Translating gives CASSLNMGQPWIAKNIQYF.

In DNA form, the CDR3 reads TGTGCCAGCAGTTTTGTCTTCACCTCTGGGGCCAACGTCCTGACTTTC. This codes for CASSFVFTSGANVLTF. The chain joins TRBV28 to TRBJ2-6; unclear D gene. The CDR3 spans 16 residues. Trimming took 3 bases from V and 0 from J, leaving 9 bases between them. The germline V gene has CDR1 MDHEN and CDR2 SYDVKM.

The genes are TRBV4-1 and TRBJ2-7, with unresolved D. Per germline, CDR1 MGHRA and CDR2 YSYEKL. Between the trimmed V and J ends, which lost 1 base and 2 bases, there was a span of 9 bases. CDR3 length: 14 residues. CDR3: CASSQGRATYEQYF. CDR3 nucleotide sequence: TGCGCCAGCAGCCAAGGACGGGCCACCTACGAGCAGTACTTC.

This clonotype was seen ten or more times. The chain is built from TRBV20-1 and TRBJ2-7; D is uncertain. CDR1 is DFQATT and CDR2 is SNEGSKA in the germline V gene (reference sequence). There are 11 residues in the CDR3. V dropped 1 base and J dropped 3 bases, with 4 bases sitting between them. The CDR3 coding sequence is TGCAGTGCTAGAGGGGGCTACGAGCAGTACTTC. Its protein product is CSARGGYEQYF.